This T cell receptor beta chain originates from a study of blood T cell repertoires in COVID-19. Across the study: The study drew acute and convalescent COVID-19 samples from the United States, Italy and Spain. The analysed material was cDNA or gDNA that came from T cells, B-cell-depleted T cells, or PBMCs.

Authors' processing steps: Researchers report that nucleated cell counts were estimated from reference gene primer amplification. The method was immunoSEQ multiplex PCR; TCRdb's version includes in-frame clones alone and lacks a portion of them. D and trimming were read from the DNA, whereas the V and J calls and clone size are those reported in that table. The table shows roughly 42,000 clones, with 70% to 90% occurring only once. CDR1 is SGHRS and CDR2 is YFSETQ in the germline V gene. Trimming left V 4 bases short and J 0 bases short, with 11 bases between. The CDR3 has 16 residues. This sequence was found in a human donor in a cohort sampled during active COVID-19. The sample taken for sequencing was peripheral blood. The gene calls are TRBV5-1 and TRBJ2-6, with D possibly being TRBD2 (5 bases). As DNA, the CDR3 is TGCGCCAGCAGCCCCGGAGGATCCTCTGGGGCCAACGTCCTGACTTTC. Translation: CASSPGGSSGANVLTF.